The 6 T cell receptor beta chains in this list originate from one sample, sequenced in a study of PD-1 blockade in mismatch repair-deficient tumors. Profiling relied on immunoSEQ multiplex PCR, and the TCRdb table lists in-frame clones only, not all of them. The profile shows 75,000 to 80,000 clones, roughly 80% of them singletons. The sequencing here drew on peripheral blood, taken 44 weeks after starting pembrolizumab. The origin of the receptors is an adult with mismatch repair-deficient cancer.

In its sample, this clone was seen a few times. The chain joins TRBV5-3 to TRBJ1-3; TRBD1 might be the D (6 bases). TRBV5-3 is annotated as an ORF whose role is uncertain. Trimming stripped 8 bases from V and 4 bases from J, with 19 bases between. CDR3 length equals 15 residues. The CDR3 DNA sequence: TGTGCCAGCAGCCAAGATGAGGGGGGAGGAAACACCATATATTTT. Translation gives CASSQDEGGGNTIYF.

The chain couples TRBV7-8 to TRBJ2-3; tentative D call: TRBD2 (5 bases). This CDR3 contains 15 residues. Trimming left V 4 bases short and J 5 bases short, with 16 bases between. CDR1 SGHVS and CDR2 FQNEAQ come from the germline V gene. Here the CDR3 reads CASSWTDRSLDTQYF. CDR3 nucleotide sequence: TGTGCCAGCAGCTGGACTGATAGGAGTTTAGATACGCAGTATTTT.

The rearrangement uses TRBV4-1 and TRBJ2-1; D unclear. CDR1 and CDR2 (germline): MGHRA, YSYEKL. CDR3 size: 14 residues. V shed 4 bases and J shed 0 bases, with 7 bases lying between them. CDR3 loop: CASSPQSSYNEQFF. Written as DNA, the CDR3 is TGCGCCAGCAGCCCGCAGAGCTCCTACAATGAGCAGTTCTTC.

The rearrangement links TRBV7-2 to TRBJ1-2; weak D call: TRBD1 (5 bases). Germline V gene sequence: CDR1 SGHTA, CDR2 FQGNSA. V shed 1 base and J shed 3 bases, with 12 bases lying between them. The CDR3 is made up of 15 amino acids. This CDR3 reads CASSLDPTGDYGYTF. CDR3 nucleotide sequence: TGTGCCAGCAGCTTAGACCCCACGGGGGACTATGGCTACACCTTC.

The chain links TRBV6-5 to TRBJ1-4, with D uncertain. Deletions cut 6 bases from V and 8 bases from J, with 7 bases between. Germline V gene lookup returns CDR1 MNHEY and CDR2 SVGAGI. This CDR3 region has 11 residues. CDR3 loop: CASREGEKLFF. CDR3 in DNA: TGTGCCAGCAGGGAGGGAGAAAAACTGTTTTTT.

J is TRBJ2-5 and V is TRBV7-8; D is unresolved. V was cut by 5 bases and J by 4 bases, with 17 bases left in between. The germline V gene has CDR1 SGHVS and CDR2 FQNEAQ. The CDR3 consists of 15 residues. For the CDR3, the DNA is TGTGCCAGCAGCCTTATTTTGAGGATCGCAGAGACCCAGTACTTC. Protein product: CASSLILRIAETQYF.